What follows describes a single T cell receptor (beta chain). Which antigen it targets is not known. Base qualities are missing; no much larger clone stands one base away. Whole blood was collected in K2EDTA tubes by collaborating institutions according to the institutions' own protocols. Collaborator samples were shipped for TCRbeta analysis as frozen whole blood, isolated PBMCs, or DNA extracted from either sample type. TCRbeta CDR3 regions were amplified from genomic DNA using the immunoSEQ Assay, a bias-controlled multiplex PCR. The authors processed their data as follows. The number of nucleated cells in each sample was estimated from the amplification of reference gene primers within the assay. To quantify the absolute abundance of each unique TCRbeta CDR3 rearrangement, sequence reads were collapsed and filtered. For each sample, productive Simpson clonality was calculated by taking the square root of Simpson's diversity index across productive rearrangements. The clones in this table, taken by TCRdb from immuneACCESS, are in-frame only. Not every clone is retained; where verified, under half of the shortfall comes from an unresolved V gene, and the cause of the rest is unknown. V, J and clone size were drawn from that table, and D and trimming were deduced from the DNA. This sample has 130,000 to 150,000 clones in its table, and more than 80% of those were observed once. The top ten clones comprise roughly 4.5% of the sample.

V and J lose 10 bases and 3 bases, and a span of 16 bases separates them. From its cysteine to its phenylalanine, the CDR3 spans 14 amino acids. The retained sequence is limited to the CDR3, 42 bases, with the frame set at the first base. The germline V gene (reference sequence) supplies CDR1 LNHDA and CDR2 SQIVND. This entry is derived from a study of blood T cell repertoires in COVID-19 (dated by TCRdb to the early 2020s). In the study overall: Collaborator samples came from the United States, Italy and Spain and covered acute and convalescent phases of COVID-19. HLA class I and class II types, where available, came from metadata supplied by the sample provider rather than from assay-based typing. The material from the prospective study consisted of cDNA or gDNA derived from T cells, B-cell-depleted T cells, or PBMCs. The samples were drawn from the first 160 participants of the ongoing ImmuneRACE study and from 950 to 1,500 subjects provided by 6 global collaborators. A freely available public database, intended as a resource for researchers studying the immune response to SARS-CoV-2, is where the repertoires were released. Deeply sampled blood TCRbeta repertoires from subjects exposed to, actively infected with, or recovered from COVID-19 were included in the dataset. A de-identified subject ID, COVID-19 status, age in years and sex were almost always included in the sample metadata. What the authors observed across the whole study: How much clinical and demographic metadata was included differed by source and by participant, and the metadata was provided uncurated.

The chain is assembled from TRBV19 and TRBJ2-1, and TRBD2 may be the D gene, going by 6 matching bases. This clonotype was sampled from a human donor in a cohort sampled during active COVID-19. Sequencing input: peripheral blood. The nucleotides are TGTGCCACCTCCTTCGGGGGACTCTACAATGAGCAGTTCTTC. Translated, it reads CATSFGGLYNEQFF.